What follows are 32 T cell receptor beta chains derived from one specimen sequenced in a study of cytomegalovirus exposure and HLA in healthy donors. The PCR used 60 Vbeta and 13 Jbeta primers. Data came from immunoSEQ multiplex PCR; TCRdb stores just in-frame clones and leaves some out. The sample records about 150,000 clones, about four fifths being singletons. Sequencing was performed on PBMCs. Receptors originate from a man aged 50 or older in good health and CMV-seropositive.

V is TRBV12-5 and J is TRBJ2-5, with 7 bases identical to TRBD2. CDR3 length equals 15 residues. Germline V gene data show CDR1 as LGHNT and CDR2 as FRNRAP. Germline trimming cut 3 bases from V and 5 bases from J; bases unmatched to any gene: 9. In DNA form, the CDR3 reads TGTGCTAGTGGTTTACAAACGGACGGGAGGGAGACCCAGTACTTC. It translates to CASGLQTDGRETQYF. Based on the CDR3 plus reference TRBV12-5 and TRBJ2-5, the full variable domain is DARVTQTPRHKVTEMGQEVTMRCQPILGHNTVFWYRQTMMQGLELLAYFRNRAPLDDSGMPKDRFSAEMPDATLATLKIQPSEPRDSAVYFCASGLQTDGRETQYFGPGTRLLVL.

The chain combines TRBV5-1 with TRBJ1-6, with 7 bases lining up with TRBD1. Germline CDR1 SGHRS, CDR2 YFSETQ. This CDR3 has 13 residues. J was trimmed by 7 bases and V by 5 bases; bases with no gene match: 3. Written as DNA, the CDR3 is TGCGCCAGCAGACGACAGGGCAATTCACCCCTCCACTTT. Protein sequence: CASRRQGNSPLHF.

The J gene is TRBJ2-7, the V gene TRBV28; the D gene is possibly TRBD2 (5 bases). This CDR3 has 14 residues. Germline loops: CDR1 MDHEN, CDR2 SYDVKM. V lost 3 bases, J lost 7 bases, and 16 bases lay in between. The CDR3 bases are TGTGCCAGCAGTTTCATTAGAGGGCTGCGGGAGCAGTACTTC. This sequence encodes CASSFIRGLREQYF.

The rearrangement links TRBV5-1 to TRBJ2-7; D might be TRBD2 (5 bases). CDR1 and CDR2 from the germline V gene are SGHRS and YFSETQ. The V and J ends lost 6 bases and 0 bases respectively, with 7 bases between them. This CDR3 has 12 residues. CDR3 amino acids: CASTGFSYEQYF. The CDR3 DNA sequence: TGCGCCAGCACGGGGTTCTCCTACGAGCAGTACTTC.

This chain joins TRBV30 and TRBJ1-4, with D possibly TRBD1 on 6 matching bases. The germline V gene has CDR1 GTSNPN and CDR2 SVGIG (reference sequence). V shed 2 bases and J shed 8 bases, with 9 bases lying between them. The CDR3 runs 12 residues. CDR3 region: CAWSSTGEKLFF. In DNA, the CDR3 is TGTGCCTGGAGTTCCACAGGGGAAAAACTGTTTTTT.

This clone was observed a few times. The chain couples TRBV6-1 to TRBJ1-4, with 9 nucleotides matching TRBD1. Trimming cost V 6 bases and J 4 bases; bases outside gene matches: 3. Germline CDR1 and CDR2: MNHNS and SASEGT. The CDR3 spans 14 residues. The CDR3 DNA sequence: TGTGCCAGCAGCGAGGGACAGGGTAATGAAAAACTGTTTTTT. This sequence encodes CASSEGQGNEKLFF.

This chain connects TRBV28 to TRBJ2-3, with TRBD2 matching over 11 bases. This CDR3 is 19 amino acids long. Germline CDR1 and CDR2: MDHEN and SYDVKM. Germline trimming cut 3 bases from V and 6 bases from J; bases unmatched to any gene: 17. The CDR3, as DNA: TGTGCCAGCAGTTTGTCCGGGACTAGCGGTATATTAGGGGTGGATACGCAGTATTTT. The encoded protein is CASSLSGTSGILGVDTQYF.

This clone was seen a single time. The chain uses TRBV7-2 and TRBJ1-2; D may be TRBD1 (6 bases). Trimming removed 4 bases from V and 0 bases from J, with 12 bases in between. The CDR3 has 15 residues. Germline lookup yields CDR1 SGHTA and CDR2 FQGNSA. CDR3 DNA: TGTGCCAGCAGCTCCTGGACAGAGTCTAACTATGGCTACACCTTC. The encoded protein is CASSSWTESNYGYTF.

The V call is TRBV2, the J call TRBJ2-2; possible D gene TRBD2, 5 bases. The CDR3 has 13 residues. The germline CDR1 and CDR2 sequences are SNHLY and FYNNEI. The V end was cut by 6 bases, the J end by 6 bases, with 11 bases between. The CDR3 nucleotides read TGTGCCAGCAGGCAACTAGTAGCCGGGGAGCTGTTTTTT. Its translation is CASRQLVAGELFF.

CDR3 residues: CASSAIQEGADEKLFF. In nucleotides, the CDR3 is TGTGCCAGCAGTGCTATACAGGAAGGGGCGGATGAAAAACTGTTTTTT. The V and J genes are TRBV27 and TRBJ1-4, with D possibly being TRBD1 (5 bases). V lost 5 bases to trimming and J lost 6 bases, with 19 bases between them. In germline, CDR1 is MNHEY, CDR2 SMNVEV (reference sequence). The CDR3 is made up of 16 amino acids.

The chain couples TRBV11-1 to TRBJ2-7; 8 bases align to TRBD2. The length of the CDR3 is 14 residues. Germline CDR1 reads SGHAT; CDR2 reads FQDESV (reference sequence). The J segment lost 2 bases and the V segment lost 5 bases, leaving 5 bases of the junction unmatched. The CDR3 DNA follows: TGTGCCAGCAGCCCGCACGGGGGGGCCTACGAGCAGTACTTC. Translated: CASSPHGGAYEQYF. Variable domain in full (rest from reference TRBV11-1 and TRBJ2-7): EAEVAQSPRYKITEKSQAVAFWCDPISGHATLYWYRQILGQGPELLVQFQDESVVDDSQLPKDRFSAERLKGVDSTLKIQPAELGDSAMYLCASSPHGGAYEQYFGPGTRLTVT.

This chain connects TRBV5-1 to TRBJ2-4, with 10 nucleotides matching TRBD2. V lost 1 base and J lost 6; bases outside the gene matches: 4. The length of the CDR3 is 15 residues. Germline values: CDR1 SGHRS, CDR2 YFSETQ. The CDR3 DNA is TGCGCCAGCAGCTTGCCTAGCGGGAGCTTAAACATTCAGTACTTC. Translation: CASSLPSGSLNIQYF.

The chain couples TRBV6-5 to TRBJ2-5; 8 bases fit TRBD2. The J call is in doubt because the DNA end fits TRBJ2-7 better. This CDR3 spans 15 amino acids. Germline CDR1 MNHEY, CDR2 SVGAGI. In DNA, the CDR3 is TGTGCCAGCAGCGTCAGGGGTCGGGGGGGTTACGAGCAGTACTTC. Translation gives CASSVRGRGGYEQYF.

This clone came up once. The J gene is TRBJ2-1, the V gene TRBV5-1; 10 nucleotides match TRBD2. The CDR3 spans 18 residues. The germline V gene encodes CDR1 SGHRS and CDR2 YFSETQ. Trimming removed 4 bases from V and 4 bases from J; junction bases left unmatched: 14. The CDR3 coding sequence is TGCGCCAGCAGCCAGGGAGGGGCTAGCGGGAGTTTATACAATGAGCAGTTCTTC. It codes for CASSQGGASGSLYNEQFF.

The genes are TRBV5-1 and TRBJ1-1; the D gene is possibly TRBD1 (5 bases). V lost 2 bases to trimming and J lost 5 bases, with 13 bases between them. The CDR3 extends over 14 amino acids. The V gene's germline CDR1 is SGHRS and CDR2 YFSETQ. The CDR3 sequence is CASSLPGLETEAFF. The CDR3 nucleotides are TGCGCCAGCAGCTTACCGGGACTTGAGACTGAAGCTTTCTTT. Full variable domain (missing parts from reference TRBV5-1 and TRBJ1-1): KAGVTQTPRYLIKTRGQQVTLSCSPISGHRSVSWYQQTPGQGLQFLFEYFSETQRNKGNFPGRFSGRQFSNSRSEMNVSTLELGDSALYLCASSLPGLETEAFFGQGTRLTVV.

As to this clone: This sample includes further DNA sequences coding for the same CDR3. This chain joins TRBV5-1 and TRBJ2-3; D gene unclear. The CDR3 is 14 residues long. V dropped 0 bases and J dropped 1 base, with 6 bases sitting between them. Per the germline V gene, CDR1 is SGHRS and CDR2 is YFSETQ. The CDR3 DNA sequence: TGCGCCAGCAGCTTGGTTCCGGGCACAGATACGCAGTATTTT. Translation: CASSLVPGTDTQYF.

The chain has TRBV28 and TRBJ2-5; 7 bases are a match to TRBD1. J was trimmed by 5 bases and V by 5 bases; bases with no gene match: 8. Germline CDR1 reads MDHEN; CDR2 reads SYDVKM. CDR3 length equals 14 residues. For the CDR3, the DNA is TGTGCCAGCAGTAAAACCCACAGGGGTGAGACCCAGTACTTC. It encodes CASSKTHRGETQYF.

The chain combines TRBV4-1 with TRBJ1-4; possible D gene TRBD1, 6 bases. This CDR3 region has 14 residues. The V and J ends lost 3 bases and 6 bases respectively, with 11 bases between them. Germline V lookup: CDR1 MGHRA, CDR2 YSYEKL. The chain's CDR3 is CASSHGTPDEKLFF. CDR3 DNA sequence: TGCGCCAGCAGCCACGGGACACCCGATGAAAAACTGTTTTTT.

V is TRBV7-9 and J is TRBJ2-7; D gene uncertain. Germline CDR1 and CDR2: SEHNR and FQNEAQ (reference sequence). The CDR3 loop spans 12 amino acids. Trimming left V 2 bases short and J 4 bases short, with 6 bases between. The CDR3 bases are TGTGCCAGCAGCTTAACAGCTTACGAGCAGTACTTC. It translates to CASSLTAYEQYF. The full variable domain, with the rest looked up from reference TRBV7-9 and TRBJ2-7, is DTGVSQNPRHKITKRGQNVTFRCDPISEHNRLYWYRQTLGQGPEFLTYFQNEAQLEKSRLLSDRFSAERPKGSFSTLEIQRTEQGDSAMYLCASSLTAYEQYFGPGTRLTVT.

This clone was seen a handful of times. The V gene is TRBV10-1, the J gene TRBJ1-2; 7 nucleotides line up with TRBD1. V shed 6 bases, J shed 4 bases, and the junction held 8 bases outside the gene matches. Germline CDR1 and CDR2: WNHNN and SYGVQD (reference sequence). The CDR3 is 14 amino acids. CDR3 region: CASSHDRAGYGYTF. CDR3 sequence (DNA): TGCGCCAGCAGCCACGACAGGGCCGGCTATGGCTACACCTTC.

The J gene is TRBJ1-1, the V gene TRBV28; D not certain. The CDR3 totals 12 residues. Trimming removed 2 bases at V and 5 bases at J, with 6 bases between. Germline V gene data show CDR1 as MDHEN and CDR2 as SYDVKM. In nucleotides, the CDR3 is TGTGCCAGCAGTTTACGCGGGACTGAAGCTTTCTTT. Translation gives CASSLRGTEAFF.

The chain is built from TRBV19 and TRBJ1-1; the D gene is possibly TRBD1 (5 bases). Trimming took off 1 base at V and 4 bases at J, with 13 bases between the two ends. The germline gives CDR1 LNHDA, CDR2 SQIVND (reference sequence). CDR3 length equals 15 residues. The chain's CDR3 is CASSIGAGSGTEAFF. For the CDR3, the DNA is TGTGCCAGTAGTATAGGGGCAGGGTCAGGCACTGAAGCTTTCTTT.

The genes are TRBV27 and TRBJ2-3, with TRBD2 matching 11 bases. J was trimmed by 4 bases and V by 8 bases; bases with no gene match: 11. Germline loops: CDR1 MNHEY, CDR2 SMNVEV (reference sequence). The CDR3 consists of 16 residues. CDR3 DNA sequence: TGTGCCAGCCTCTCCCCGACTAGCGGGACACCAGATACGCAGTATTTT. This sequence encodes CASLSPTSGTPDTQYF.

The CDR3 DNA reads TGTGCCAGCACCGGCTTGACAGGGGGAAACTCTGGGGCCAACGTCCTGACTTTC. Translation gives CASTGLTGGNSGANVLTF. V gene TRBV2 combines with J gene TRBJ2-6; 9 bases align to TRBD1. V was clipped by 7 bases and J by 0 bases; unmatched bases: 10. CDR3 size: 18 residues. Per the germline V gene, CDR1 is SNHLY and CDR2 is FYNNEI.

The chain recombines TRBV19 with TRBJ1-5; D not resolved. Germline assignment: CDR1 LNHDA and CDR2 SQIVND (reference sequence). The CDR3 totals 15 residues. Trimming removed 1 base from V and 0 bases from J, with 7 bases in between. This CDR3 is CASSIGQYSNQPQHF. The CDR3 DNA reads as TGTGCCAGTAGTATAGGGCAGTATAGCAATCAGCCCCAGCATTTT.

This clone was observed a few times. The chain links TRBV5-5 to TRBJ1-2, with TRBD1 identical over 9 bases. The CDR3 length is 14 residues. The V gene end was trimmed by 4 bases and the J gene end by 4 bases; junction bases not matched to a gene: 5. Germline V lookup: CDR1 SGHKS, CDR2 YYEKEE (reference sequence). CDR3 sequence (DNA): TGTGCCAGCAGCCCCGTACAGGGGGCCTATGGCTACACCTTC. Translating gives CASSPVQGAYGYTF.

The V and J genes are TRBV4-2 and TRBJ2-7; D uncertain. CDR1 LGHNA and CDR2 YNFKEQ come from the germline V gene. There are 16 residues in the CDR3. Trimming left V 2 bases short and J 0 bases short, with 14 bases between. DNA of the CDR3: TGTGCCAGCAGCCAATCCCTGGGCTCAGACTCCTACGAGCAGTACTTC. Amino acid sequence: CASSQSLGSDSYEQYF.

The chain is built from TRBV2 and TRBJ2-3, with unresolved D. Germline V gene data show CDR1 as SNHLY and CDR2 as FYNNEI. Trimming shortened V by 5 bases and J by 0 bases, and 9 bases separated the two germline ends. The CDR3 has 14 amino acids. Here the CDR3 DNA reads TGTGCCAGCAGTAATGACGGGAGCACAGATACGCAGTATTTT. It is translated as CASSNDGSTDTQYF.

In DNA form, the CDR3 reads TGTGCCAGCAGTTCAACAGGGTGGCCGAACACCGGGGAGCTGTTTTTT. It encodes CASSSTGWPNTGELFF. The rearrangement uses TRBV27 and TRBJ2-2; a possible D gene is TRBD1 (6 bases). Per germline, CDR1 MNHEY and CDR2 SMNVEV (reference sequence). This CDR3 has 16 amino acids. V was pared by 4 bases and J by 0 bases, with 12 bases between.

The rearrangement links TRBV5-1 to TRBJ1-1; D unclear. Germline values: CDR1 SGHRS, CDR2 YFSETQ. Trimming stripped 2 bases from V and 0 bases from J, with 5 bases between. The CDR3 has 13 amino acids. CDR3 sequence reads: CASSFNLNTEAFF. CDR3 bases: TGCGCCAGCAGCTTCAATCTGAACACTGAAGCTTTCTTT.

This chain connects TRBV19 to TRBJ1-1; TRBD1 agrees at 9 bases. Germline loops: CDR1 LNHDA, CDR2 SQIVND (reference sequence). The CDR3 consists of 11 residues. V was clipped by 9 bases and J by 6 bases; unmatched bases: 2. The chain's CDR3 is CASWDRAEAFF. The CDR3 DNA sequence: TGTGCCAGCTGGGACAGGGCTGAAGCTTTCTTT.

This chain connects TRBV15 to TRBJ1-3, with D unresolved. The CDR3 runs 17 residues. The V gene lost 0 bases and the J gene lost 0 bases, with 12 bases spanning the gap. The germline V gene encodes CDR1 LNHNV and CDR2 YYDKDF (reference sequence). The CDR3 region is CATSREANSHSGNTIYF. DNA of the CDR3: TGTGCCACCAGCAGAGAGGCTAACAGCCACTCTGGAAACACCATATATTTT. Full variable domain (outside the CDR3, taken from reference TRBV15 and TRBJ1-3): DAMVIQNPRYQVTQFGKPVTLSCSQTLNHNVMYWYQQKSSQAPKLLFHYYDKDFNNEADTPDNFQSRRPNTSFCFLDIRSPGLGDTAMYLCATSREANSHSGNTIYFGEGSWLTVV.